This T cell receptor (beta chain) was retrieved from a study of T cell repertoires in cytomegalovirus infection. General study points: HLA-C-restricted CMV-specific TCR beta clonotypes prevailed in the ex vivo response.

The table lists this clonotype with a few counts. Antigen: not known. TCRdb independently ran MiXCR on the reads; one entry per CDR3 protein. This sample has some 300,000 distinct CDR3 sequences, with about a sixth found just once. V lost 0 bases and J 8 bases, leaving 17 bases between the germline ends. The CDR3 has 15 amino acids. Germline lookup yields CDR1 DFQATT and CDR2 SNEGSKA (reference sequence). This TCR was sampled from a human donor in good health (CMV status not recorded). Some clones in this sample may be carry-over from other donors' samples. The chain is built from TRBV20-1 and TRBJ2-1; the D call may be TRBD1 or TRBD2 (5 bases each). The sample was PBMCs. CDR3 sequence: CSARDRRGRGDEQFF. For the CDR3, the DNA is TGCAGTGCTAGAGATAGGCGCGGCCGGGGCGATGAGCAGTTCTTC.